Presented here are 22 T cell receptor beta chains from one specimen sequenced in a study of cytomegalovirus exposure and HLA in healthy donors. The primer mix had 60 Vbeta and 13 Jbeta primers. Sequencing was performed with immunoSEQ multiplex PCR; in TCRdb, only in-frame clones are kept and a portion is missing. The sample includes some 180,000 clones, around 75% seen only once; the top ten take 1.8%. Material: PBMCs. All receptors derive from a woman in her thirties in good health and CMV-seronegative.

The V gene is TRBV10-3, the J gene TRBJ2-3; maybe TRBD1 (5 bases). Germline-derived CDR1 and CDR2 are ENHRY and SYGVKD. The CDR3 consists of 15 residues. V lost 3 bases and J lost 0, with 10 bases in between. The CDR3, as DNA: TGTGCCATCAGTGATGGGGCAGGGAGCACAGATACGCAGTATTTT. Translating it yields CAISDGAGSTDTQYF.

J is TRBJ2-7 and V is TRBV5-6; no definite D call. CDR3 size: 16 residues. Germline CDR1 is SGHDT and CDR2 is YYEEEE. Trimming pared 2 bases from V and 6 bases from J, leaving 21 bases between. DNA of the CDR3: TGTGCCAGCAGCTTAGGATCGGAGAACGAGCTACTCGAGCAGTACTTC. Protein product: CASSLGSENELLEQYF. Full variable domain (missing parts from reference TRBV5-6 and TRBJ2-7): DAGVTQSPTHLIKTRGQQVTLRCSPKSGHDTVSWYQQALGQGPQFIFQYYEEEERQRGNFPDRFSGHQFPNYSSELNVNALLLGDSALYLCASSLGSENELLEQYFGPGTRLTVT.

This rearrangement joins TRBV14 to TRBJ1-2; TRBD1 matches 9 bases. This CDR3 has 14 amino acids. The germline V gene encodes CDR1 SGHDN and CDR2 FVKESK. The trim removed 1 base at V and 3 bases at J, leaving 0 bases unmatched. The CDR3 loop reads CASSQGQGDYGYTF. CDR3 coding DNA: TGTGCCAGCAGCCAAGGACAGGGGGACTATGGCTACACCTTC.

This clone was recorded once. The chain joins TRBV15 to TRBJ2-1; 9 bases map to TRBD2. Germline-derived CDR1 and CDR2 are LNHNV and YYDKDF (reference sequence). The CDR3 has 16 residues. The junction had 2 bases not matched to a gene; V was cut back by 1 base and J by 1 base. CDR3 DNA: TGTGCCACCAGCAGAGTTACTAGCGGGTCCTACAATGAGCAGTTCTTC. It specifies CATSRVTSGSYNEQFF. Full variable domain (rest looked up from reference TRBV15 and TRBJ2-1): DAMVIQNPRYQVTQFGKPVTLSCSQTLNHNVMYWYQQKSSQAPKLLFHYYDKDFNNEADTPDNFQSRRPNTSFCFLDIRSPGLGDTAMYLCATSRVTSGSYNEQFFGPGTRLTVL.

V usage is TRBV7-2 and J usage is TRBJ2-3, with D perhaps matching TRBD2 (6 bases). Germline CDR1 is SGHTA and CDR2 is FQGNSA. The ends were cut back, 1 base at V and 5 bases at J, with 13 bases in the middle. The CDR3 is 15 amino acids. The CDR3 DNA is TGTGCCAGCAGCTTAGAGGCGGGGCTTGGAGATACGCAGTATTTT. Translated: CASSLEAGLGDTQYF.

This clone was seen more than once but under ten times. The chain links TRBV9 to TRBJ2-7, with D possibly TRBD1 on 5 matching bases. CDR1 and CDR2 (germline): SGDLS, YYNGEE. Trimming cost V 2 bases and J 2 bases, with 14 bases left between them. The CDR3 runs to 15 residues. The CDR3 sequence is CASSVGADSPYEQYF. Written as DNA, the CDR3 is TGTGCCAGCAGCGTTGGGGCGGATAGTCCCTACGAGCAGTACTTC.

The chain joins TRBV2 to TRBJ1-1, with TRBD1 matching 7 bases. Germline CDR1 and CDR2: SNHLY and FYNNEI. V trimming: 10 bases; J trimming: 0 bases; junction bases outside the gene matches: 11. This CDR3 is built from 15 residues. The CDR3 is CATEDRSRMNTEAFF. In DNA, the CDR3 is TGTGCCACCGAGGACAGGAGCAGGATGAACACTGAAGCTTTCTTT. Full variable domain (missing parts from reference TRBV2 and TRBJ1-1): EPEVTQTPSHQVTQMGQEVILRCVPISNHLYFYWYRQILGQKVEFLVSFYNNEISEKSEIFDDQFSVERPDGSNFTLKIRSTKLEDSAMYFCATEDRSRMNTEAFFGQGTRLTVV.

The table lists this clone with a few counts. The V gene is TRBV5-6, the J gene TRBJ1-3, with D tentatively TRBD1 (6 bases). This CDR3 is 16 amino acids long. Trimming removed 0 bases from V and 0 bases from J, with 10 bases in between. Germline V lookup: CDR1 SGHDT, CDR2 YYEEEE. As DNA, the CDR3 is TGTGCCAGCAGCTTGGGGACAGCTCGCTCTGGAAACACCATATATTTT. Residues: CASSLGTARSGNTIYF.

The chain couples TRBV5-4 to TRBJ2-3; a weak D match, TRBD2 (6 bases). The CDR3 covers 19 residues. V shed 5 bases and J shed 2 bases, with 27 bases lying between them. In germline, CDR1 is SGHNT, CDR2 YYREEE (reference sequence). The CDR3 region has the DNA TGTGCCAGCAGTTCCCCGGGGGTGAGCGGGCCCTACTACACAGATACGCAGTATTTT. Translated, it gives CASSSPGVSGPYYTDTQYF.

The chain uses TRBV7-9 and TRBJ1-2; D perhaps matches TRBD1 (5 bases). Trimming took 1 base from V and 8 from J, leaving 17 bases between them. CDR1 and CDR2 from the germline V gene are SEHNR and FQNEAQ (reference sequence). This CDR3 is built from 15 residues. The CDR3 loop is CASSLGGGFPYGYTF. DNA of the CDR3: TGTGCCAGCAGCTTAGGTGGGGGGTTCCCCTACGGCTACACCTTC.

This chain joins TRBV7-2 and TRBJ2-7, with TRBD2 identical over 12 bases. CDR1 is SGHTA and CDR2 is FQGNSA in the germline V gene. This CDR3 has 13 amino acids. With V trimmed by 5 bases and J by 5 bases, 1 base remained unmatched. The CDR3 DNA reads as TGTGCCAGCAGCCGACTAGCGGGAGACGAGCAGTACTTC. Amino acids: CASSRLAGDEQYF.

The V gene is TRBV19, the J gene TRBJ2-7, with 9 bases aligning to TRBD1. Per the germline V gene, CDR1 is LNHDA and CDR2 is SQIVND (reference sequence). There are 15 residues in the CDR3. V dropped 6 bases and J dropped 3; count of bases not matched to a gene: 9. The CDR3 DNA sequence: TGTGCCAGTAGCTTCGGGACAGGGATTTACTACGAGCAGTACTTC. Translating gives CASSFGTGIYYEQYF.

This chain joins TRBV27 and TRBJ2-7, with TRBD1 matching 7 bases. Trimming at V came to 5 bases and at J to 4 bases, leaving 5 bases not matched to a gene. Germline CDR1 MNHEY, CDR2 SMNVEV (reference sequence). The CDR3 length is 13 residues. CDR3 amino acids: CASSLQGRYEQYF. CDR3 coding DNA: TGTGCCAGCAGTCTACAGGGGCGATACGAGCAGTACTTC.

The chain has TRBV7-8 and TRBJ2-3, with D possibly being TRBD2 (6 bases). The ends were cut back, 2 bases at V and 0 bases at J, with 21 bases in the middle. The CDR3 is made up of 19 amino acids. Germline V gives CDR1 SGHVS, CDR2 FQNEAQ. The CDR3, as DNA: TGTGCCAGCAGCTTAAGAGGGCCGGGGAGGTCTAGGAGCACAGATACGCAGTATTTT. Protein sequence: CASSLRGPGRSRSTDTQYF.

The chain carries TRBV30 and TRBJ1-3; no clear D. Germline CDR1 GTSNPN, CDR2 SVGIG (reference sequence). CDR3 length: 12 residues. V gave up 0 bases and J gave up 7 bases, with 7 bases separating them. In DNA, the CDR3 is TGTGCCTGGAGTGTACTGAGGAACACCATATATTTT. It is translated as CAWSVLRNTIYF.

This clone appeared a single time. Sequence at one end of the junction differs from germline and may be a read error. This chain joins TRBV7-3 and TRBJ2-2, with D possibly being TRBD1 (6 bases). Germline CDR1 reads SGHTA; CDR2 reads FQGTGA. This CDR3 is built from 14 residues. This CDR3 is CASSLDDRTGEPFF. The CDR3 DNA follows: TGTGCCAGCAGCTTAGACGACAGGACCGGGGAGCCGTTTTTT.

This clone was seen only once. The gene calls are TRBV4-3 and TRBJ1-2; weak D call: TRBD1 (5 bases). This CDR3 region has 16 residues. Trimming shortened V by 0 bases and J by 4 bases, and 15 bases separated the two germline ends. Per the germline V gene, CDR1 is LGHNA and CDR2 is YSLEER. The CDR3, as DNA: TGCGCCAGCAGCCAAGAACAGACAGAATCCCTCTATGGCTACACCTTC. Protein sequence: CASSQEQTESLYGYTF.

The chain combines TRBV6-6 with TRBJ1-5, with 8 bases matching TRBD1. Losses at the gene ends were 6 bases for V and 6 bases for J; bases not matched to a gene: 13. The germline gives CDR1 MNHNY, CDR2 SVGAGI (reference sequence). The CDR3 has 16 residues. The CDR3, as DNA: TGTGCCAGCAGCAGGGGGCCCTTTAGGGGCCGTCAGCCCCAGCATTTT. It specifies CASSRGPFRGRQPQHF.

The chain is built from TRBV5-4 and TRBJ2-1, with a possible D match to TRBD2 (6 bases). V was trimmed by 9 bases and J by 8 bases, leaving 15 bases between them. Germline V gene data show CDR1 as SGHNT and CDR2 as YYREEE (reference sequence). The CDR3 runs 12 residues. CDR3: CATAPGGHEQFF. In DNA, the CDR3 is TGTGCCACGGCCCCCGGGGGACATGAGCAGTTCTTC.

The chain carries TRBV5-1 and TRBJ1-2; 9 bases agree with TRBD1. The CDR3 loop spans 15 amino acids. Germline assignment: CDR1 SGHRS and CDR2 YFSETQ. Unmatched junction bases numbered 12, after V lost 4 bases and J lost 8 bases. CDR3 residues: CASSPGTGPTGGYTF. The CDR3 DNA sequence: TGCGCCAGCAGCCCAGGGACAGGGCCCACGGGGGGCTACACCTTC. Using reference TRBV5-1 and TRBJ1-2 for the parts outside the CDR3, the full variable domain is KAGVTQTPRYLIKTRGQQVTLSCSPISGHRSVSWYQQTPGQGLQFLFEYFSETQRNKGNFPGRFSGRQFSNSRSEMNVSTLELGDSALYLCASSPGTGPTGGYTFGSGTRLTVV.

J is TRBJ2-7 and V is TRBV29-1; D may be TRBD2 (5 bases). The CDR3 runs 13 residues. V gave up 5 bases and J gave up 5 bases, with 16 bases separating them. CDR1 and CDR2 (germline): SQVTM, ANQGSEA. The CDR3 nucleotides are TGCAGCGTTTCCGGCGGTTCCGGGGACGAGCAGTACTTC. Amino acid sequence: CSVSGGSGDEQYF.

In this sample, this clone turned up once. This chain joins TRBV7-2 and TRBJ2-3; unclear D gene. Germline values: CDR1 SGHTA, CDR2 FQGNSA. The germline V and J ends were trimmed by 5 bases and 1 base, with 7 bases remaining between them. The CDR3 runs to 13 residues. The CDR3 sequence is CASSPVGTDTQYF. The CDR3 region has the DNA TGTGCCAGCAGCCCTGTAGGCACAGATACGCAGTATTTT.